This T cell receptor beta chain was found in a study of graft-versus-host responses after intestinal transplantation (dated by TCRdb to the early 2020s). For context, the study as a whole: The transplants that recipients got were multivisceral, liver-intestinal, or isolated intestinal. To identify alloreactive clones, pre-transplant mixed lymphocyte reaction products were sequenced and then compared with unstimulated pre-transplant donor and recipient T cells. Instead of going to the commercial service, samples from a few later patients were sequenced in-house on an Illumina MiSeq and processed with MiXCR. Bulk TCR-beta CDR3 sequencing was used to track graft-versus-host and host-versus-graft alloreactive T cell clones in the graft, circulation and bone marrow after intestinal transplantation. A peak of at least 4% donor T cells among recipient peripheral blood mononuclear cells was the definition used for donor T cell macrochimerism. Of the 20 to 30 intestinal transplant recipients enrolled in the cohort, one of whom was a retransplant, a few patients without pretransplant specimens were excluded. Every recipient was given anti-thymocyte globulin induction, followed by about three years of maintenance tacrolimus and steroids.

The investigation overall reported the following: Early after transplant, peak levels of circulating GvH clones were associated with declines in HvG clones. Patients with donor T cell macrochimerism had high GvH to HvG T cell clonal ratios in their allografts. The relatively low number and heterogeneity of intestinal transplant patients limited the conclusions. GvH clones were detected in recipient bone marrow, and some of these GvH clones were observed earlier in ileal mucosa or blood, consistent with an intestinal mucosal origin.

The library was generated by the immunoSEQ multiplex PCR assay. In most patients, genomic DNA was isolated using the Qiagen DNeasy Blood and Tissue Kit and sent frozen to Adaptive Biotechnologies for TCR sequencing. High-throughput TCR-beta CDR3 sequencing of genomic DNA from most patients was performed by Adaptive Biotechnologies. Processing in the source paper ran as follows. TCR sequencing data for over 15 patients were retrieved from Adaptive's ImmunoSEQ software; a few other patients were processed with MiXCR and VDJtools. To correct CD4 versus CD8 sorting errors, sequences present in both subsets at a frequency ratio below 5:1 were removed. CDR3 nucleotide sequences shared between donor and recipient were removed because their origin could not be assigned. To count as alloreactive, a clone needed at least 2-fold expansion over unstimulated cells and a minimum CFSE-low frequency of 0.002% (template counts) or 0.001% (read counts). A clone was considered mappable if detected in the sequenced pre-transplant spleen, lymph node, or MLR CFSE-low populations of the donor or recipient. Cumulative frequency of alloreactive clones was calculated as a percentage of all sequences weighted by copy number. Sourced from immuneACCESS, this table was stored by TCRdb with only in-frame sequences that have V and J called. A share of the clones is absent; for the studies checked, an unresolved V gene accounts for under half, and the remainder has no known explanation. V, J and clone size were drawn from that table, and D and trimming were deduced from the DNA. Within this sample are around 49,000 clones, with more than 80% of them counted one time only. The ten biggest clones cover 0.5% to 0.8% of the sample.

In the case of this clone: The specificity of this receptor is unknown. Nothing much larger sits one base from this clone, and base qualities are not available.

The germline V gene (reference sequence) yields GTSNPN for CDR1 and SVGIG for CDR2. V and J lose 0 bases and 6 bases, and a span of 9 bases separates them. Taken from cysteine to phenylalanine, the CDR3 has 12 residues. Only CDR3 DNA is held: 36 bases, read in frame from base 1. Explained via the paper, the time point label denotes: cells obtained before transplantation from donor or recipient. CD3+CD4+ and CD3+CD8+ populations were FACS-sorted from unstimulated pre-transplant donor and recipient cells taken from spleen or lymph nodes. The sequence was collected from a human donor who was the organ donor for an intestinal transplant. Sequenced material: unstimulated CD4+ T cells sorted from spleen or lymph node cells, taken before transplant. This chain joins TRBV30 to TRBJ2-7; matching of 6 bases hints at TRBD1 as the D gene. The CDR3 reads CAWSVTRGEQYF. The nucleotide sequence reads as follows: TGTGCCTGGAGTGTAACCAGGGGCGAGCAGTACTTC. Joined to the reference TRBV30 and TRBJ2-7 proteins, this CDR3 gives the full variable domain: SQTIHQWPATLVQPVGSPLSLECTVEGTSNPNLYWYRQAAGRGLQLLFYSVGIGQISSEVPQNLSASRPQDRQFILSSKKLLLSDSGFYLCAWSVTRGEQYFGPGTRLTVT.